This TCR beta chain was profiled in a study of T cell responses to AZD1222 COVID-19 vaccine. Study-wide results and limits: Distributed over spike, vaccine-associated CD4 TCRs predominated at 160-218 and 743-854. The study identified only a handful of AZD1222 recipients as seropositive at baseline.

Some clones are missing from TCRdb's copy, which holds only in-frame ones; the method was immunoSEQ multiplex PCR. The repertoire holds 150,000 or so clones, with 80% to 90% as singletons. The CDR3 is 18 amino acids. Losses at the gene ends were 5 bases for V and 5 bases for J; bases not matched to a gene: 11. Per germline, CDR1 KGHSH and CDR2 LQKENI. Concerning this clone: Its antigen is currently unknown.

This rearrangement joins TRBV18 to TRBJ2-2; TRBD2 aligns across 13 bases. This specimen was peripheral blood, taken after recovery from COVID-19. The origin of this receptor is an adult who had recovered from COVID-19. CDR3 in amino acids: CASSESHPGLAGTGELFF. The CDR3 DNA is TGTGCCAGCTCAGAATCCCATCCGGGACTAGCGGGGACCGGGGAGCTGTTTTTT.